This T cell receptor beta chain was identified during a study of human T cells and chemical hapten exposure. Study at large: Mostly female patients had alopecia areata, totalis or universalis.

Via MiXCR, TCRdb re-called the RACE reads, giving one row per CDR3 protein. In the table there are approximately 60,000 distinct CDR3 sequences, 9.5% to 10% of which are singletons. V lost 1 base and J lost 4; bases outside the gene matches: 5. Germline CDR1 and CDR2: SEHNR and FQNEAQ (reference sequence). The length of the CDR3 is 15 residues. Time point given: pre-sensitization, week 0. As to treatment: therapeutic diphenylcyclopropenone sensitization with weekly scalp DPC. Alopecia patients between 18 and 70 years old and suitable for DPC were used as donors. Study conclusions and caveats: Patch test scores rose with PT1 expanded TCR counts, a positive correlation. No change in TCRs above 1 in 1000 frequency was produced by DPC sensitization.

This clonotype appeared a few times. Its antigen is unidentified. This chain joins TRBV7-9 and TRBJ2-3; 7 positions agree with TRBD2. Sequencing used whole blood, obtained in connection with sensitization to the hapten diphenylcyclopropenone (DPC). This clonotype originated in a man between 40 and 49 years old with alopecia areata. Some clones in this sample may be carry-over from other donors' samples. CDR3 sequence: CASSLGTRIADTQYF. CDR3 in DNA: TGTGCCAGCAGCTTAGGGACTAGAATCGCAGATACGCAGTATTTT. Drawing the rest from reference TRBV7-9 and TRBJ2-3, the complete variable domain is DTGVSQNPRHKITKRGQNVTFRCDPISEHNRLYWYRQTLGQGPEFLTYFQNEAQLEKSRLLSDRFSAERPKGSFSTLEIQRTEQGDSAMYLCASSLGTRIADTQYFGPGTRLTVL.